The sequence of this TCR beta chain was determined in a study of blood T cell repertoires in COVID-19. About the study: T cells, B-cell-depleted T cells, or PBMCs supplied cDNA or gDNA.

The CDR3 runs 17 residues. Trimming stripped 0 bases from V and 3 bases from J, with 19 bases between. CDR1 is GTSNPN, CDR2 SVGIG, per germline (reference sequence). TCRdb keeps only in-frame clones here, not all; method: immunoSEQ multiplex PCR. The sample includes 25,000 to 35,000 clones, 65% to 85% of them seen just once. This sequence was found in a woman aged 55 to 70 with acute or convalescent COVID-19. The chain has TRBV30 and TRBJ2-3, with a weak D call TRBD1 (7 bases). The sequencing sample was made of peripheral blood. CDR3 nucleotide sequence: TGTGCCTGGAGTGTAGGTTTCGCAGGGGGGACGACAGATACGCAGTATTTT. Protein product: CAWSVGFAGGTTDTQYF.